A single sample is the source of the 6 T cell receptor beta chains below, sequenced in a study of T cells after yellow fever vaccination. TCRdb fed the 5' RACE reads into MiXCR, producing one record per CDR3 protein. This table holds some 300,000 distinct CDR3 sequences, 7.5% to 9% found once. Sequenced material: CD4+ T cells sorted from PBMCs, taken 5 days after the yellow fever booster vaccination. The receptors were sampled from a man aged 18 to 35 who received the YFV17D yellow fever vaccine.

This clonotype was counted ten times or more. This chain joins TRBV20-1 and TRBJ2-5, with D uncertain. V was trimmed by 3 bases and J by 5 bases, leaving 13 bases between them. The CDR3 is 13 amino acids. The V gene's germline CDR1 is DFQATT and CDR2 SNEGSKA (reference sequence). CDR3 in DNA: TGCAGTGCTAGTTCTGGGGTCGGTGAGACCCAGTACTTC. This gives the protein CSASSGVGETQYF.

Many counts were recorded for this clonotype. The chain carries TRBV5-6 and TRBJ1-5; D remains ambiguous. This CDR3 region has 15 residues. Germline CDR1 reads SGHDT; CDR2 reads YYEEEE. V was cut by 2 bases and J by 3 bases, with 12 bases left in between. For the CDR3, the DNA is TGTGCCAGCAGCTTTTCTGGGCGGAACAATCAGCCCCAGCATTTT. Its protein is CASSFSGRNNQPQHF.

This clonotype was observed many times. The gene calls are TRBV7-2 and TRBJ2-1; a possible D gene is TRBD2 (5 bases). Between the trimmed V and J ends, which lost 2 bases and 5 bases, there was a span of 7 bases. The germline V gene has CDR1 SGHTA and CDR2 FQGNSA. The CDR3 runs 13 residues. The CDR3 bases are TGTGCCAGCAGCTTACCGGGGAACAATGAGCAGTTCTTC. Protein product: CASSLPGNNEQFF.

This clonotype has just a few counts. The chain recombines TRBV4-3 with TRBJ2-1, with 11 positions matching TRBD2. Germline CDR1 reads LGHNA; CDR2 reads YSLEER. The CDR3 is made up of 16 amino acids. After removal of 4 bases from V and 5 bases from J, the junction contained 7 bases not matched to a gene. The CDR3 reads CASSRSLAGANNEQFF. The CDR3 nucleotides read TGCGCCAGCAGCCGTTCACTAGCGGGGGCGAACAATGAGCAGTTCTTC.

V gene TRBV24-1 combines with J gene TRBJ1-2; D is uncertain. V was cut by 3 bases and J by 6 bases, with 10 bases left in between. The CDR3 runs 13 residues. Germline V gene data show CDR1 as KGHDR and CDR2 as SFDVKD. In DNA form, the CDR3 reads TGTGCCACCAGTGATAGTTCTCTTGATGGCTACACCTTC. Translated: CATSDSSLDGYTF.

This clonotype has a handful of counts. This chain uses TRBV4-1 with TRBJ1-2, with D possibly being TRBD1 (5 bases). V lost 1 base and J lost 2, with 11 bases in between. This CDR3 contains 15 residues. In germline, CDR1 is MGHRA, CDR2 YSYEKL. The CDR3 loop reads CASSQVGGGNYGYTF. The CDR3 DNA reads TGCGCCAGCAGCCAAGTCGGGGGAGGGAACTATGGCTACACCTTC.